These 3 T cell receptor beta chains originate from one sample sequenced in a study of blood T cell repertoires in COVID-19. Measured with immunoSEQ multiplex PCR; TCRdb has only the in-frame clones, and not every one. The sample lists over 250,000 clones; roughly 85% were seen once. Sequencing input: peripheral blood. The receptors originated from a human donor in a cohort sampled during active COVID-19.

The rearrangement links TRBV5-1 to TRBJ2-1; 8 nucleotides align to TRBD2. V lost 2 bases to trimming and J lost 5 bases; unmatched junction nucleotides: 3. The CDR3 runs 14 residues. Germline V gives CDR1 SGHRS, CDR2 YFSETQ. As DNA, the CDR3 is TGCGCCAGCAGCTTTACTAGCGGAAACAATGAGCAGTTCTTC. It codes for CASSFTSGNNEQFF. Variable domain in full (rest from reference TRBV5-1 and TRBJ2-1): KAGVTQTPRYLIKTRGQQVTLSCSPISGHRSVSWYQQTPGQGLQFLFEYFSETQRNKGNFPGRFSGRQFSNSRSEMNVSTLELGDSALYLCASSFTSGNNEQFFGPGTRLTVL.

This chain links TRBV3-1 (or the pseudogene TRBV3-2) with TRBJ1-1; 7 bases are a match to TRBD1. The CDR3 has 14 residues. Germline CDR1 reads LGHDT; CDR2 reads YNNKEL (reference sequence). J gave up 5 bases and V 4 bases, and 7 bases lay outside the gene matches. As DNA, the CDR3 is TGTGCCAGCAGCCGAGCAGGGGGTACGACTGAAGCTTTCTTT. This encodes CASSRAGGTTEAFF.

The rearrangement links TRBV18 to TRBJ2-1, with TRBD2 as a possible D gene (5 bases). The CDR3 extends over 16 amino acids. The germline gives CDR1 KGHSH, CDR2 LQKENI. The V end lost 0 bases, the J end lost 0 bases, and 9 bases lay between the germline ends. The CDR3 here is CASSPPTGISYNEQFF. CDR3 nucleotides: TGTGCCAGCTCACCACCGACGGGGATCTCCTACAATGAGCAGTTCTTC.